The 2 T cell receptor beta chains in this list originate from one sample, sequenced in a study of OX40 agonist ivuxolimab in advanced cancers. Method: immunoSEQ multiplex PCR; TCRdb's copy keeps in-frame clones and lacks some. The sample consists of around 95,000 clones, nearly 90% of them appearing once. The starting material was CD4+ or CD8+ T cells sorted from blood, obtained in a trial of the OX40 agonist ivuxolimab. Every receptor here comes from an adult with an advanced solid tumor such as melanoma, head and neck, liver or kidney cancer.

This clone was recorded only once. The rearrangement joins TRBV11-2 to TRBJ1-6; D is unclear. From germline, CDR1 is SGHAT and CDR2 FQNNGV. This CDR3 comprises 13 residues. Trimming shortened V by 1 base and J by 9 bases, and 7 bases separated the two germline ends. CDR3 nucleotides: TGTGCCAGCAGCTTAGGCCCCTTTTCACCCCTCCACTTT. It codes for CASSLGPFSPLHF.

The CDR3 DNA is TGCGCCAGCAGCATCGACAGTTATCCCGGGGAGCTGTTTTTT. Its protein is CASSIDSYPGELFF. This chain links TRBV5-1 with TRBJ2-2; D might be TRBD1 (5 bases). The CDR3 contains 14 residues. Trimming pared 4 bases from V and 6 bases from J, leaving 13 bases between. Per the germline V gene, CDR1 is SGHRS and CDR2 is YFSETQ.